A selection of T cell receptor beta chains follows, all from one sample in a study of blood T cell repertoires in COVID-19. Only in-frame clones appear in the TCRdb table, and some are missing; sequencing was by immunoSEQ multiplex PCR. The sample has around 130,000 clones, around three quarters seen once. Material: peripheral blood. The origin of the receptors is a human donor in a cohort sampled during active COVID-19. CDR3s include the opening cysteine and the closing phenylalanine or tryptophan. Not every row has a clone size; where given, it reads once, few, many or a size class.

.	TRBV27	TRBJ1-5	CASSDRGYSNQPQHF
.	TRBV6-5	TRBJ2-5	CASSLQALRKETQYF
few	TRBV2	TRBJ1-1	CATSKEGRTEAFF
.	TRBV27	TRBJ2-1	CASSRIRGSRNEQFF
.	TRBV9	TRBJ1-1	CASSVAGSTEAFF
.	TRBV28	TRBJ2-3	CASSPLPSGGPPDTQYF
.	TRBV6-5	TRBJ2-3	CASNSGTGGTDTQYF
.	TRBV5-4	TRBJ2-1	CASSPAGLSSYNEQFF
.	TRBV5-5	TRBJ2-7	CASSLRGTEQYF
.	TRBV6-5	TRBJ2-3	CASSYSGGGPDTQYF
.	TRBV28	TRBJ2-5	CASSSPTSGGVQETQYF